Presented here are 26 T cell receptor beta chains from one specimen sequenced in a study of CD8 T cells in Susac syndrome. With random hexamers, 0.5 to 1 ug RNA was reverse transcribed. TCRdb reprocessed the immunoSEQ multiplex PCR reads via MiXCR and lists one record per CDR3 protein. The sample consists of about 150,000 distinct CDR3 sequences, over 85% of them appearing once. The sample consisted of CD8+ T cells from PBMCs. These receptors all stem from a human donor with multiple sclerosis.

The chain employs TRBV10-3 and TRBJ2-7, with TRBD2 as a possible D gene (5 bases). This CDR3 region has 17 residues. CDR1 and CDR2 (germline): ENHRY, SYGVKD. With 2 bases removed from V and 3 bases from J, the gap between germline ends came to 20 bases. The CDR3 nucleotides are TGTGCCATCAGTGAGAAGGGAGTCGGCACCCAATACTACGAGCAGTACTTC. This sequence encodes CAISEKGVGTQYYEQYF.

The chain recombines TRBV25-1 with TRBJ1-6; D might be TRBD1 (6 bases). Trimming stripped 2 bases from V and 5 bases from J, with 13 bases between. The germline CDR1 and CDR2 sequences are MGHDK and SYGVNS. The CDR3 spans 16 residues. This chain's CDR3 is CASSEQGDIHNSPLHF. CDR3 coding DNA: TGTGCCAGCAGTGAACAAGGGGACATTCATAATTCACCCCTCCACTTT.

The rearrangement links TRBV7-9 to TRBJ1-4; no reliable D call. V was shortened by 1 base and J by 0 bases, with 9 bases between the two germline ends. CDR3 size: 16 residues. Looked up from germline, CDR1 is SEHNR and CDR2 is FQNEAQ (reference sequence). Here the CDR3 DNA reads TGTGCCAGCAGCTTAGTCGGTGGCGCAACTAATGAAAAACTGTTTTTT. Translation gives CASSLVGGATNEKLFF.

The chain joins TRBV6-4 to TRBJ2-3; 8 bases map to TRBD2. Germline CDR1 MRHNA, CDR2 SNTAGT. The junction had 0 bases not matched to a gene; V was cut back by 3 bases and J by 1 base. The CDR3 is made up of 14 amino acids. The CDR3 nucleotides read TGTGCCAGCAGTGAGCGGGGGGGCACAGATACGCAGTATTTT. This gives the protein CASSERGGTDTQYF.

This clonotype was seen just once. This chain connects TRBV25-1 to TRBJ1-2; possibly TRBD1 for D (5 bases). Trimming shortened V by 4 bases and J by 4 bases, and 13 bases separated the two germline ends. The CDR3 runs 14 residues. CDR1 is MGHDK and CDR2 is SYGVNS in the germline V gene. This CDR3 is CASSAPGWGYGYTF. CDR3 sequence (DNA): TGTGCCAGCAGTGCCCCAGGGTGGGGCTATGGCTACACCTTC.

V and J are TRBV20-1 and TRBJ2-1; 7 bases align to TRBD1. J was trimmed by 7 bases and V by 1 base; bases with no gene match: 10. This CDR3 is built from 15 residues. CDR1 is DFQATT, CDR2 SNEGSKA, per germline (reference sequence). CDR3 bases: TGCAGTGCTAGAGCCCTACAGGGGAATCTAAATGAGCAGTTCTTC. It encodes CSARALQGNLNEQFF.

This clonotype was observed a few times. This chain connects TRBV7-8 to TRBJ2-1; D not resolved. Germline V gene sequence: CDR1 SGHVS, CDR2 FQNEAQ. The CDR3 totals 13 residues. Trimming took 3 bases from V and 7 from J, leaving 10 bases between them. In DNA form, the CDR3 reads TGTGCCAGCAGCTTGCTGCGATCAAATGAGCAGTTCTTC. This encodes CASSLLRSNEQFF.

This clonotype was recorded once. V is TRBV7-8 and J is TRBJ2-7; 9 positions match TRBD1. Germline assignment: CDR1 SGHVS and CDR2 FQNEAQ. The length of the CDR3 is 17 residues. Trimming removed 7 bases from V and 4 bases from J; junction bases left unmatched: 17. The CDR3 nucleotides read TGTGCCAGCACCAACCCTGTTCCACGGACAGGGGCATACGAGCAGTACTTC. Residues: CASTNPVPRTGAYEQYF.

Written as DNA, the CDR3 is TGCGCCAGCAGCGTCGGACTAGCGGGGGGCTACAATGAGCAGTTCTTC. Its protein product is CASSVGLAGGYNEQFF. The V call is TRBV5-1, the J call TRBJ2-1; TRBD2 matches 14 bases. V was pared by 4 bases and J by 3 bases, with 3 bases of the junction left unmatched. This CDR3 is built from 16 residues. Per germline, CDR1 SGHRS and CDR2 YFSETQ. The variable domain in full, completed from reference TRBV5-1 and TRBJ2-1, reads KAGVTQTPRYLIKTRGQQVTLSCSPISGHRSVSWYQQTPGQGLQFLFEYFSETQRNKGNFPGRFSGRQFSNSRSEMNVSTLELGDSALYLCASSVGLAGGYNEQFFGPGTRLTVL.

The chain carries TRBV3-1 and TRBJ2-5; D gene ambiguous. V was pared by 0 bases and J by 5 bases, with 16 bases between. CDR3 length equals 16 residues. Germline lookup yields CDR1 LGHDT and CDR2 YNNKEL (reference sequence). The CDR3 coding sequence is TGTGCCAGCAGCCAAGATAGTGGACCCATGACGGAGACCCAGTACTTC. Translated, it gives CASSQDSGPMTETQYF.

The chain couples TRBV7-9 to TRBJ2-7, with D tentatively TRBD2 (6 bases). Germline assignment: CDR1 SEHNR and CDR2 FQNEAQ (reference sequence). The germline V and J ends were trimmed by 5 bases and 7 bases, with 15 bases remaining between them. There are 13 residues in the CDR3. The CDR3 here is CASSPSGGWEQYF. CDR3 bases: TGTGCCAGCAGCCCGTCCGGGGGATGGGAGCAGTACTTC. Full variable domain (remainder filled in from reference TRBV7-9 and TRBJ2-7): DTGVSQNPRHKITKRGQNVTFRCDPISEHNRLYWYRQTLGQGPEFLTYFQNEAQLEKSRLLSDRFSAERPKGSFSTLEIQRTEQGDSAMYLCASSPSGGWEQYFGPGTRLTVT.

This chain links TRBV30 with TRBJ1-2; no definite D call. The CDR3 has 11 residues. Germline values: CDR1 GTSNPN, CDR2 SVGIG (reference sequence). The V end was cut by 4 bases, the J end by 2 bases, with 5 bases between. The CDR3 region has the DNA TGTGCCTGGACGACCAACTATGGCTACACCTTC. This gives the protein CAWTTNYGYTF. The full variable domain, in which reference TRBV30 and TRBJ1-2 provide the parts outside the CDR3, is SQTIHQWPATLVQPVGSPLSLECTVEGTSNPNLYWYRQAAGRGLQLLFYSVGIGQISSEVPQNLSASRPQDRQFILSSKKLLLSDSGFYLCAWTTNYGYTFGSGTRLTVV.

The V gene is TRBV30, the J gene TRBJ1-2; D remains ambiguous. Germline CDR1 GTSNPN, CDR2 SVGIG (reference sequence). The CDR3 runs to 12 residues. The V end lost 4 bases, the J end lost 4 bases, and 10 bases lay between the germline ends. The CDR3 DNA sequence: TGTGCCTGGAAATGGAACCCCTATGGCTACACCTTC. Translating gives CAWKWNPYGYTF.

The genes are TRBV5-1 and TRBJ1-1; 7 bases map to TRBD1. The length of the CDR3 is 15 residues. Germline V gives CDR1 SGHRS, CDR2 YFSETQ. Unmatched junction bases numbered 4, after V lost 2 bases and J lost 0 bases. The CDR3 reads CASSFRTGMNTEAFF. Here the CDR3 DNA reads TGCGCCAGCAGCTTCCGGACAGGCATGAACACTGAAGCTTTCTTT.

This rearrangement joins TRBV5-1 to TRBJ2-2; possible D gene TRBD1, 5 bases. The germline V and J ends were trimmed by 0 bases and 0 bases, with 6 bases remaining between them. The CDR3 is 15 amino acids. Germline CDR1 reads SGHRS; CDR2 reads YFSETQ. The CDR3 DNA is TGCGCCAGCAGCTTGGAACAGGCGAACACCGGGGAGCTGTTTTTT. Protein sequence: CASSLEQANTGELFF. Supplemented by reference TRBV5-1 and TRBJ2-2, the full variable domain reads KAGVTQTPRYLIKTRGQQVTLSCSPISGHRSVSWYQQTPGQGLQFLFEYFSETQRNKGNFPGRFSGRQFSNSRSEMNVSTLELGDSALYLCASSLEQANTGELFFGEGSRLTVL.

The V call is TRBV5-1, the J call TRBJ1-2; 10 bases match TRBD1. The V gene's germline CDR1 is SGHRS and CDR2 YFSETQ. The ends lost 5 bases at V and 7 bases at J; junction bases unmatched: 8. This CDR3 is built from 14 residues. CDR3 DNA sequence: TGCGCCAGCAGGCACTCGACAGGGGGCGGTGGCTACACCTTC. As protein: CASRHSTGGGGYTF. Looking up the rest from reference TRBV5-1 and TRBJ1-2 gives the full variable domain: KAGVTQTPRYLIKTRGQQVTLSCSPISGHRSVSWYQQTPGQGLQFLFEYFSETQRNKGNFPGRFSGRQFSNSRSEMNVSTLELGDSALYLCASRHSTGGGGYTFGSGTRLTVV.

The CDR3 DNA sequence: TGTGCCAGCAGCGACAGGACGCGGGGGTCCGAGCAGTACTTC. It encodes CASSDRTRGSEQYF. The chain is built from TRBV25-1 and TRBJ2-7; D perhaps matches TRBD2 (7 bases). The germline CDR1 and CDR2 sequences are MGHDK and SYGVNS. V was shortened by 6 bases and J by 6 bases, with 18 bases between the two germline ends. The CDR3 loop spans 14 amino acids.

V is TRBV11-2 and J is TRBJ1-6; a weak D match, TRBD1 (6 bases). V shed 0 bases and J shed 15 bases, with 18 bases lying between them. CDR1 is SGHAT and CDR2 is FQNNGV in the germline V gene. The CDR3 covers 15 residues. The CDR3 DNA reads as TGTGCCAGCAGCTTAGACGGTAGTACAGGGAAGGTCCTCCACTTT. Its translation is CASSLDGSTGKVLHF.

This chain connects TRBV5-4 to TRBJ2-5, with D perhaps matching TRBD1 (6 bases). In germline, CDR1 is SGHNT, CDR2 YYREEE (reference sequence). V was clipped by 5 bases and J by 1 base, with 12 bases between them. The CDR3 extends over 14 amino acids. CDR3 in amino acids: CASSPLGAQETQYF. CDR3 nucleotides: TGTGCCAGCAGTCCCCTGGGGGCCCAAGAGACCCAGTACTTC.

This clonotype was seen only once. The chain uses TRBV9 and TRBJ2-5, with TRBD2 as a possible D gene (5 bases). The V end lost 2 bases, the J end lost 2 bases, and 10 bases lay between the germline ends. The CDR3 is 14 residues long. Germline V gene data show CDR1 as SGDLS and CDR2 as YYNGEE. The CDR3 nucleotides read TGTGCCAGCAGCGTGGGAGCGCGTCAAGAGACCCAGTACTTC. Protein product: CASSVGARQETQYF. Full variable domain (rest looked up from reference TRBV9 and TRBJ2-5): DSGVTQTPKHLITATGQRVTLRCSPRSGDLSVYWYQQSLDQGLQFLIQYYNGEERAKGNILERFSAQQFPDLHSELNLSSLELGDSALYFCASSVGARQETQYFGPGTRLLVL.

The V call is TRBV2, the J call TRBJ2-1, with TRBD2 matching over 8 bases. Germline CDR1 reads SNHLY; CDR2 reads FYNNEI. Trimming removed 6 bases from V and 0 bases from J; junction bases left unmatched: 7. CDR3 size: 16 residues. The CDR3 region is CASRDSGAGSYNEQFF. For the CDR3, the DNA is TGTGCCAGCAGAGATAGCGGGGCAGGCTCCTACAATGAGCAGTTCTTC.

The chain uses TRBV30 and TRBJ1-3; D unresolved. The CDR3 extends over 11 amino acids. Trimming cost V 5 bases and J 5 bases, with 7 bases left between them. Germline V lookup: CDR1 GTSNPN, CDR2 SVGIG (reference sequence). The CDR3 sequence is CAWLLRNTIYF. The CDR3 DNA reads as TGTGCCTGGCTTCTAAGAAACACCATATATTTT.

This chain uses TRBV6-2 or TRBV6-3 with TRBJ1-1; D is unclear. V was pared by 2 bases and J by 1 base, with 5 bases between. Germline CDR1 reads MNHEY; CDR2 reads SVGEGT. The CDR3 runs to 13 residues. The CDR3, as DNA: TGTGCCAGCAGTTACGTACAGAACACTGAAGCTTTCTTT. This codes for CASSYVQNTEAFF.

This clonotype came up once. The gene calls are TRBV30 and TRBJ2-1; 8 bases line up with TRBD2. The CDR3 totals 16 residues. In germline, CDR1 is GTSNPN, CDR2 SVGIG (reference sequence). V shed 0 bases, J shed 8 bases, and the junction held 12 bases outside the gene matches. This chain's CDR3 is CAWSVLGRGGQDEQFF. DNA of the CDR3: TGTGCCTGGAGTGTACTTGGCCGGGGGGGCCAAGATGAGCAGTTCTTC.

The rearrangement uses TRBV9 and TRBJ1-3, with D perhaps TRBD1 (6 bases). The CDR3 sequence is 16 residues long. In germline, CDR1 is SGDLS, CDR2 YYNGEE. The V end lost 0 bases, the J end lost 0 bases, and 10 bases lay between the germline ends. The CDR3 nucleotides are TGTGCCAGCAGCGTAGCTGCGACAGGCTCTGGAAACACCATATATTTT. Its translation is CASSVAATGSGNTIYF.

This chain joins TRBV20-1 and TRBJ1-5; D uncertain. Germline lookup yields CDR1 DFQATT and CDR2 SNEGSKA (reference sequence). CDR3 length: 15 amino acids. With 0 bases removed from V and 0 bases from J, the gap between germline ends came to 9 bases. The CDR3 bases are TGCAGTGCTAGAGATCGGAGGGATAGCAATCAGCCCCAGCATTTT. Translated, it gives CSARDRRDSNQPQHF.